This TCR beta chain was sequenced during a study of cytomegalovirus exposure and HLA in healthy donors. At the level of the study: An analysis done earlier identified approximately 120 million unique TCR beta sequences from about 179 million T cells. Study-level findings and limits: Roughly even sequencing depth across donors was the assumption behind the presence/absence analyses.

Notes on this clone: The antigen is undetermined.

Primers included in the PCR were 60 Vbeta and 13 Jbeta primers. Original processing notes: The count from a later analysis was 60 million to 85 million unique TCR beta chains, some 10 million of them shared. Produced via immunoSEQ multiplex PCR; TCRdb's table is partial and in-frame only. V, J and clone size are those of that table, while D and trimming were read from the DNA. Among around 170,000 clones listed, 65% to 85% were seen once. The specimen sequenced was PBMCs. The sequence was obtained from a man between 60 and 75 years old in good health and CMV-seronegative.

CDR3 DNA: TGTGCCAGTGAGGGCCCGGCCGGGGAGCTGTTTTTT. It is translated as CASEGPAGELFF. V and J are TRBV6-4 and TRBJ2-2; possibly TRBD2 for D (5 bases). The CDR3 has 12 amino acids. CDR1 and CDR2 (germline): MRHNA, SNTAGT. V lost 9 bases and J 6 bases, leaving 11 bases between the germline ends.